The entry that follows covers one TCR beta chain sequence. CDR3 size: 14 residues. Trimming took 3 bases from V and 3 from J, leaving 8 bases between them. Per the germline V gene, CDR1 is MNHEY and CDR2 is SMNVEV (reference sequence). Individuals aged roughly 18 to 95 years were recruited from 24 US areas. In the original workflow: Using reference gene primer amplification, nucleated cell counts were estimated. Libraries were prepared by immunoSEQ multiplex PCR; TCRdb keeps only in-frame clonotypes and omits some of them. The V and J calls and clone size come from that table; D and trimming were worked out from the DNA. In the table there are a few hundred thousand clones, over 75% of which are singletons. The record originates from a study of blood T cell repertoires in COVID-19. Study information: Sites in the United States, Italy and Spain provided acute and convalescent COVID-19 samples. Sources were T cells, B-cell-depleted T cells, or PBMCs; the material itself was cDNA or gDNA.

The TCR sequence derives from a woman aged 50 to 60 who had recovered from COVID-19. The gene calls are TRBV27 and TRBJ1-4; D ambiguous. Sequencing was done on a sample of PBMCs or T cells enriched from blood (not recorded which). This chain's CDR3 is CASSFSGANEKLFF. CDR3 coding DNA: TGTGCCAGCAGTTTTAGTGGAGCTAATGAAAAACTGTTTTTT. The full variable domain, rest sourced from reference TRBV27 and TRBJ1-4, is EAQVTQNPRYLITVTGKKLTVTCSQNMNHEYMSWYRQDPGLGLRQIYYSMNVEVTDKGDVPEGYKVSRKEKRNFPLILESPSPNQTSLYFCASSFSGANEKLFFGSGTQLSVL.